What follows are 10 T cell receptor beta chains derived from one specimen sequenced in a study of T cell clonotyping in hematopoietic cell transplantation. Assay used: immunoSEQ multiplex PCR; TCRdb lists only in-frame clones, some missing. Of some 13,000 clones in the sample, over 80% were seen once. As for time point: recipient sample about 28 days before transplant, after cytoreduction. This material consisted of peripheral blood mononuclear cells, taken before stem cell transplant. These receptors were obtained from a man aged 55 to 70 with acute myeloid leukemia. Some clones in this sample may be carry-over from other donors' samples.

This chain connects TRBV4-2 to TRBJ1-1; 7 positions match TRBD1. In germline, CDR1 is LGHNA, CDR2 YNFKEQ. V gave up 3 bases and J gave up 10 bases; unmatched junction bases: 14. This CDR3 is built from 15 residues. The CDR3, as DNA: TGTGCCAGCAGCCACCTTACAGGGGCCCCCGGAAGAGCTTTCTTT. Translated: CASSHLTGAPGRAFF.

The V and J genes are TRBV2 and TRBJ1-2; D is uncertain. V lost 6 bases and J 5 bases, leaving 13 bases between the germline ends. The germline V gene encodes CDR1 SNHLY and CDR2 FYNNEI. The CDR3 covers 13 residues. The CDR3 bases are TGTGCCAGCAGGGAGGGCTTGCCGTATGGCTACACCTTC. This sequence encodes CASREGLPYGYTF.

CDR3 loop: CASSEDIQGRQPQHF. The CDR3 nucleotides read TGTGCCAGCAGTGAAGATATACAGGGACGTCAGCCCCAGCATTTT. V and J are TRBV2 and TRBJ1-5; the D gene is possibly TRBD1 (6 bases). Looked up from germline, CDR1 is SNHLY and CDR2 is FYNNEI. The CDR3 runs 15 residues. V was clipped by 1 base and J by 6 bases, with 13 bases between them.

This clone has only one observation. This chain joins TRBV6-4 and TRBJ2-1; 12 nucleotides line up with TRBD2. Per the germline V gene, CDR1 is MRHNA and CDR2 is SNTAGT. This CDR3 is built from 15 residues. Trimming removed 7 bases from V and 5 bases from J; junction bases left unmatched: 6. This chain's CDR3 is CASTHLAGGHNEQFF. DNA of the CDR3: TGTGCCAGCACCCATCTAGCGGGGGGGCACAATGAGCAGTTCTTC.

This chain's CDR3 is CASSFKSGSDTQYF. The CDR3 bases are TGTGCCAGCAGTTTTAAGAGCGGATCAGATACGCAGTATTTT. J is TRBJ2-3 and V is TRBV6-6; D possibly corresponds to TRBD2 (5 bases). CDR1 is MNHNY, CDR2 SVGAGI, per germline (reference sequence). This CDR3 region has 14 residues. Trimming removed 4 bases from V and 4 bases from J, with 12 bases in between.

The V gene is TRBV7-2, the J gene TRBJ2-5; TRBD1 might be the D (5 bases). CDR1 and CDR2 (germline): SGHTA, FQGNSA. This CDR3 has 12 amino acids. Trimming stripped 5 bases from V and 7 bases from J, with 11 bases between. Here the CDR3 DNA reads TGTGCCAGCAGCCCCCTTAGGGGGACCCAGTACTTC. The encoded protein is CASSPLRGTQYF. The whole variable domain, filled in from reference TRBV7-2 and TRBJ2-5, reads GAGVSQSPSNKVTEKGKDVELRCDPISGHTALYWYRQSLGQGLEFLIYFQGNSAPDKSGLPSDRFSAERTGGSVSTLTIQRTQQEDSAVYLCASSPLRGTQYFGPGTRLLVL.

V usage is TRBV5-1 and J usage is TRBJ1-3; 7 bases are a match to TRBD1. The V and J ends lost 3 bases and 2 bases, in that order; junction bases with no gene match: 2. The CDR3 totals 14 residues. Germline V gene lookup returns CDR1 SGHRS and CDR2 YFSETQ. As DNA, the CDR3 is TGCGCCAGCAGCTCGACAGGGACTGGAAACACCATATATTTT. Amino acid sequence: CASSSTGTGNTIYF.

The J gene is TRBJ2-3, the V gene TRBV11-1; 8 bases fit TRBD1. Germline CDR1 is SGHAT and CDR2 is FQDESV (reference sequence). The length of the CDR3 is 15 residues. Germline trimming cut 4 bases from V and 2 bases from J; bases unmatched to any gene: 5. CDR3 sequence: CASSSTGALTDTQYF. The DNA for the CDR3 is TGTGCCAGCAGCTCGACAGGGGCCCTCACAGATACGCAGTATTTT.

The CDR3: CASSLLSQRVNEQFF. As DNA, the CDR3 is TGTGCCAGCAGCTTATTATCCCAGCGGGTCAATGAGCAGTTCTTC. The chain is built from TRBV11-2 and TRBJ2-1; weak D call: TRBD2 (6 bases). Deletions cut 2 bases from V and 6 bases from J, with 14 bases between. This CDR3 contains 15 residues. Germline CDR1 reads SGHAT; CDR2 reads FQNNGV.

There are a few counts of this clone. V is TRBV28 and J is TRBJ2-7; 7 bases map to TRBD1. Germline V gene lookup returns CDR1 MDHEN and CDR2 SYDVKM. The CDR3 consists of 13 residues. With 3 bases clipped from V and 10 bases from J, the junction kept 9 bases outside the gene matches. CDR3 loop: CASSFPQLGGQYF. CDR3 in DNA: TGTGCCAGCAGTTTCCCCCAACTAGGGGGCCAGTACTTC.